These 29 T cell receptor beta chains were all obtained from the same sample, sequenced in a study of shared clonotypes between healthy human individuals. Profiled with immunoSEQ multiplex PCR; TCRdb holds only in-frame clones, not every one. The data hold about 2 million clones, with less than 95% observed a single time. Naive CD8 cells comprised CD45RO-negative, CCR7-positively selected cells, excluding terminally differentiated effector memory CD45RA+ cells. Sequences were obtained from naive CD8+ T cells sorted from blood. The receptors originated from a man between 18 and 29 years old in good health.

V gene TRBV10-2 combines with J gene TRBJ2-7; D unclear. The germline V gene has CDR1 WSHSY and CDR2 SAAADI. The ends were cut back, 2 bases at V and 2 bases at J, with 7 bases in the middle. The CDR3 runs to 13 residues. The CDR3 nucleotides are TGCGCCAGCAGTGAGATAGGACCCTACGAGCAGTACTTC. It translates to CASSEIGPYEQYF.

This chain joins TRBV13 and TRBJ2-7, with D possibly matching TRBD1 (5 bases). Germline V lookup: CDR1 PRHDT, CDR2 FYEKMQ (reference sequence). V was trimmed by 5 bases and J by 3 bases, leaving 11 bases between them. The CDR3 consists of 13 residues. In DNA, the CDR3 is TGTGCCAGCAGCAATGGACACGGCTACGAGCAGTACTTC. Its translation is CASSNGHGYEQYF.

V and J are TRBV7-6 and TRBJ2-7; possibly TRBD2 for D (6 bases). Germline values: CDR1 SGHVS, CDR2 FNYEAQ. This CDR3 is built from 12 residues. V lost 1 base, J lost 7 bases, and 8 bases lay in between. CDR3 DNA sequence: TGTGCCAGCAGCTTAGGAGGGAGGGAGCAGTACTTC. It yields the protein CASSLGGREQYF. The whole variable domain, filled in from reference TRBV7-6 and TRBJ2-7, reads GAGVSQSPRYKVTKRGQDVALRCDPISGHVSLYWYRQALGQGPEFLTYFNYEAQQDKSGLPNDRFSAERPEGSISTLTIQRTEQRDSAMYRCASSLGGREQYFGPGTRLTVT.

This clone was picked up one time. V gene TRBV6-5 combines with J gene TRBJ2-7; D gene unclear. The CDR3 length is 15 residues. In germline, CDR1 is MNHEY, CDR2 SVGAGI. V was trimmed by 4 bases and J by 2 bases, leaving 15 bases between them. CDR3 protein: CASSFSAGSAYEQYF. CDR3 DNA sequence: TGTGCCAGCAGTTTCTCGGCAGGCTCTGCCTACGAGCAGTACTTC.

The count of this clone is one. The genes are TRBV27 and TRBJ1-2; the D gene is possibly TRBD1 (6 bases). Per germline, CDR1 MNHEY and CDR2 SMNVEV (reference sequence). V lost 5 bases, J lost 8 bases, and 18 bases lay in between. This CDR3 has 14 amino acids. The CDR3 DNA reads as TGTGCCAGCAGTCTAACCGGGACACCCAGGGGCTACACCTTC. Translating it yields CASSLTGTPRGYTF.

The chain uses TRBV7-8 and TRBJ2-7; 9 bases are shared with TRBD1. The CDR3 totals 13 residues. V gave up 7 bases and J gave up 2 bases; unmatched junction bases: 3. The V gene's germline CDR1 is SGHVS and CDR2 FQNEAQ. CDR3 nucleotides: TGTGCCAGCACGTGGGACAGGGCCTACGAGCAGTACTTC. This gives the protein CASTWDRAYEQYF.

This clone is a singleton in its sample. The V and J genes are TRBV7-9 and TRBJ2-7, with TRBD1 as a possible D gene (5 bases). CDR1 SEHNR and CDR2 FQNEAQ come from the germline V gene (reference sequence). V was cut by 1 base and J by 4 bases, with 11 bases left in between. There are 14 residues in the CDR3. The CDR3 region has the DNA TGTGCCAGCAGCTTAGAAGGGGCCAGATACGAGCAGTACTTC. It specifies CASSLEGARYEQYF.

The genes are TRBV13 and TRBJ1-6; the match to TRBD1 covers 8 bases. Trimming took 5 bases from V and 0 from J; bases not matched to a gene: 3. The CDR3 is made up of 16 amino acids. CDR1 and CDR2 (germline): PRHDT, FYEKMQ (reference sequence). The CDR3 DNA reads as TGTGCCAGCAGCGGGACAGGTAGCTCCTATAATTCACCCCTCCACTTT. It is translated as CASSGTGSSYNSPLHF.

For this clone: One end of the junction fails to match germline, which may point to a read error. The rearrangement joins TRBV2 to TRBJ2-7; possible D gene TRBD2, 6 bases. CDR1 and CDR2 from the germline V gene are SNHLY and FYNNEI. This CDR3 is built from 12 residues. The CDR3 bases are TGTGGCAGCGGTAGGGAGGCCTACGAGCAGTACTTC. Protein product: CGSGREAYEQYF.

The sample holds one count of this clone. The chain employs TRBV27 and TRBJ2-7; D is ambiguous. Germline V gene data show CDR1 as MNHEY and CDR2 as SMNVEV (reference sequence). This CDR3 has 15 amino acids. The V end lost 5 bases, the J end lost 2 bases, and 16 bases lay between the germline ends. CDR3 bases: TGTGCCAGCAGTAACAGTCCCCGGCCAACCTACGAGCAGTACTTC. Encoded protein: CASSNSPRPTYEQYF.

This clone was detected only a few times. The rearrangement joins TRBV9 to TRBJ2-2; possible D gene TRBD2, 5 bases. This CDR3 is built from 14 residues. Germline V gene data show CDR1 as SGDLS and CDR2 as YYNGEE. V lost 3 bases and J 6 bases, leaving 12 bases between the germline ends. CDR3 nucleotide sequence: TGTGCCAGCAGCGAGCCGGAGAGGGCCGGGGAGCTGTTTTTT. Its translation: CASSEPERAGELFF.

The rearrangement joins TRBV6-1 to TRBJ2-3; D is ambiguous. Trimming removed 6 bases at V and 1 base at J, with 8 bases between. The CDR3 totals 13 residues. Germline values: CDR1 MNHNS, CDR2 SASEGT. The CDR3 loop reads CASSESRTDTQYF. CDR3 nucleotide sequence: TGTGCCAGCAGCGAGTCCCGCACAGATACGCAGTATTTT.

The chain is built from TRBV7-8 and TRBJ1-3; D remains ambiguous. The CDR3 totals 15 residues. Germline CDR1 is SGHVS and CDR2 is FQNEAQ. With 3 bases removed from V and 7 bases from J, the gap between germline ends came to 16 bases. CDR3 nucleotides: TGTGCCAGCAGCTTTTACTCGTACGGCGGCAACACCATATATTTT. The encoded protein is CASSFYSYGGNTIYF. The entire variable domain, with the rest obtained from reference TRBV7-8 and TRBJ1-3, is as follows: GAGVSQSPRYKVAKRGQDVALRCDPISGHVSLFWYQQALGQGPEFLTYFQNEAQLDKSGLPSDRFFAERPEGSVSTLKIQRTQQEDSAVYLCASSFYSYGGNTIYFGEGSWLTVV.

This sequence joins TRBV29-1 and TRBJ1-1; D remains ambiguous. Per germline, CDR1 SQVTM and CDR2 ANQGSEA. V was cut by 0 bases and J by 4 bases, with 9 bases left in between. The CDR3 extends over 13 amino acids. The CDR3 DNA reads TGCAGCGTTGAAGAGGGCTGGGGCACTGAAGCTTTCTTT. This sequence encodes CSVEEGWGTEAFF.

The chain carries TRBV28 and TRBJ1-6; D not certain. This CDR3 is 15 amino acids long. Germline V lookup: CDR1 MDHEN, CDR2 SYDVKM. The V end lost 4 bases, the J end lost 10 bases, and 17 bases lay between the germline ends. CDR3 bases: TGTGCCAGCAGTTCCGTTGGGGAGGCGGGGTCACCCCTCCACTTT. This codes for CASSSVGEAGSPLHF.

The chain has TRBV4-3 and TRBJ1-2; TRBD1 might be the D (5 bases). CDR1 is LGHNA and CDR2 is YSLEER in the germline V gene. V lost 0 bases, J lost 0 bases, and 8 bases lay in between. The CDR3 contains 15 residues. The chain's CDR3 is CASSQETASNYGYTF. For the CDR3, the DNA is TGCGCCAGCAGCCAAGAGACAGCTTCTAACTATGGCTACACCTTC.

The J gene is TRBJ2-1, the V gene TRBV9; a weak D match, TRBD2 (6 bases). CDR1 and CDR2 (germline): SGDLS, YYNGEE. With 3 bases removed from V and 5 bases from J, the gap between germline ends came to 15 bases. There are 15 residues in the CDR3. The CDR3, as DNA: TGTGCCAGCAGCGCCATAGGACTATCCGACAATGAGCAGTTCTTC. Its protein is CASSAIGLSDNEQFF.

The rearrangement joins TRBV7-9 to TRBJ1-5, with a possible D match to TRBD1 (5 bases). Looked up from germline, CDR1 is SEHNR and CDR2 is FQNEAQ (reference sequence). This CDR3 comprises 15 residues. V was shortened by 5 bases and J by 0 bases, with 11 bases between the two germline ends. The CDR3 region has the DNA TGTGCCAGCAGCGGGGGGACGGATAGCAATCAGCCCCAGCATTTT. It encodes CASSGGTDSNQPQHF. Combining the CDR3 with reference TRBV7-9 and TRBJ1-5 gives the whole variable domain DTGVSQNPRHKITKRGQNVTFRCDPISEHNRLYWYRQTLGQGPEFLTYFQNEAQLEKSRLLSDRFSAERPKGSFSTLEIQRTEQGDSAMYLCASSGGTDSNQPQHFGDGTRLSIL.

Here the CDR3 reads CASSLTWTDKITDTQYF. CDR3 nucleotides: TGTGCCAGCAGCTTGACCTGGACAGACAAAATCACAGATACGCAGTATTTT. V gene TRBV7-9 combines with J gene TRBJ2-3; D is perhaps TRBD1 (6 bases). The germline CDR1 and CDR2 sequences are SEHNR and FQNEAQ (reference sequence). The CDR3 covers 17 residues. The V end was cut by 3 bases, the J end by 2 bases, with 18 bases between.

This chain joins TRBV7-2 and TRBJ2-1; the match to TRBD2 covers 12 bases. The CDR3 is made up of 19 amino acids. V gave up 1 base and J gave up 0 bases; unmatched junction bases: 7. CDR1 SGHTA and CDR2 FQGNSA come from the germline V gene. The DNA of the CDR3 is TGTGCCAGCAGCTTAGATACTAGCGGGAGGCCTAGCTCCTACAATGAGCAGTTCTTC. Residues: CASSLDTSGRPSSYNEQFF.

This clone was detected once. The rearrangement links TRBV30 to TRBJ2-3, with D unclear. Trimming took 0 bases from V and 6 from J, leaving 10 bases between them. The CDR3 is made up of 13 amino acids. Per germline, CDR1 GTSNPN and CDR2 SVGIG (reference sequence). CDR3 residues: CAWSVADADTQYF. DNA of the CDR3: TGTGCCTGGAGTGTAGCCGATGCCGATACGCAGTATTTT.

The V call is TRBV6-5, the J call TRBJ1-2; D gene uncertain. Germline-derived CDR1 and CDR2 are MNHEY and SVGAGI. The CDR3 loop spans 13 amino acids. Trimming took off 0 bases at V and 4 bases at J, with 6 bases between the two ends. In DNA form, the CDR3 reads TGTGCCAGCAGTTACTCTTACCTCTATGGCTACACCTTC. Translating it yields CASSYSYLYGYTF.

V usage is TRBV28 and J usage is TRBJ1-4; 7 nucleotides align to TRBD1. J lost 7 bases, V lost 5 bases, and 10 bases had no gene match. The CDR3 has 15 residues. The germline gives CDR1 MDHEN, CDR2 SYDVKM. CDR3 sequence (DNA): TGTGCCAGCAGTCCATGGGGGGACAGAAGTGAAAAACTGTTTTTT. Its protein is CASSPWGDRSEKLFF.

The chain uses TRBV21-1 and TRBJ1-2; the table assigns TRBD1, which was not confirmed against the DNA. TRBV21-1 is marked as a pseudogene. There are 15 residues in the CDR3. The CDR3: CASSKTGGANYGYTF. DNA of the CDR3: TGTGCCAGCAGCAAAACAGGGGGCGCTAACTATGGCTACACCTTC.

The chain couples TRBV2 to TRBJ1-5; unclear D gene. The CDR3 runs 14 residues. Germline V gives CDR1 SNHLY, CDR2 FYNNEI. V lost 8 bases to trimming and J lost 0 bases, with 11 bases between them. CDR3 loop: CASAPEHSNQPQHF. Written as DNA, the CDR3 is TGTGCCAGCGCGCCAGAACATAGCAATCAGCCCCAGCATTTT. Full variable domain (rest looked up from reference TRBV2 and TRBJ1-5): EPEVTQTPSHQVTQMGQEVILRCVPISNHLYFYWYRQILGQKVEFLVSFYNNEISEKSEIFDDQFSVERPDGSNFTLKIRSTKLEDSAMYFCASAPEHSNQPQHFGDGTRLSIL.

The chain has TRBV5-1 and TRBJ2-6, with D perhaps TRBD2 (6 bases). Germline V lookup: CDR1 SGHRS, CDR2 YFSETQ. The CDR3 is 18 residues long. The V end was cut by 5 bases, the J end by 3 bases, with 21 bases between. CDR3 sequence: CASRPAHSEGLGANVLTF. The CDR3 DNA sequence: TGCGCCAGCAGGCCTGCTCATTCGGAGGGGCTTGGGGCCAACGTCCTGACTTTC.

The chain recombines TRBV2 with TRBJ2-1; TRBD2 matches at 8 bases. Looked up from germline, CDR1 is SNHLY and CDR2 is FYNNEI. The CDR3 totals 15 residues. Trimming cost V 4 bases and J 3 bases; bases outside gene matches: 5. The CDR3 region has the DNA TGTGCCAGCAGTGCGGAAGCGGGGGTCTACAATGAGCAGTTCTTC. The encoded protein is CASSAEAGVYNEQFF.

The V gene is TRBV30, the J gene TRBJ2-5; the match to TRBD2 covers 9 bases. Germline trimming cut 5 bases from V and 2 bases from J; bases unmatched to any gene: 9. Germline V gene sequence: CDR1 GTSNPN, CDR2 SVGIG (reference sequence). This CDR3 is built from 15 residues. As DNA, the CDR3 is TGTGCCTGGGAGTCCGGGACTAGCAGACAAGAGACCCAGTACTTC. Protein: CAWESGTSRQETQYF. Variable domain in full (rest from reference TRBV30 and TRBJ2-5): SQTIHQWPATLVQPVGSPLSLECTVEGTSNPNLYWYRQAAGRGLQLLFYSVGIGQISSEVPQNLSASRPQDRQFILSSKKLLLSDSGFYLCAWESGTSRQETQYFGPGTRLLVL.

This chain links TRBV7-9 with TRBJ1-4; 7 positions match TRBD1. Trimming cost V 5 bases and J 8 bases; bases outside gene matches: 8. Germline CDR1 SEHNR, CDR2 FQNEAQ (reference sequence). The CDR3 consists of 14 residues. For the CDR3, the DNA is TGTGCCAGCAGCCATGGGGACAGCGGGGAAAAACTGTTTTTT. This encodes CASSHGDSGEKLFF.